This T cell receptor beta chain was recovered during a study of T cells in localized non-small cell lung cancer. The V end was cut by 2 bases, the J end by 3 bases, with 13 bases between. CDR3 size: 15 residues. CDR1 is MDHEN and CDR2 is SYDVKM in the germline V gene. The repertoire was sequenced with immunoSEQ multiplex PCR; TCRdb's copy has only in-frame clones and lacks some. This sample yields over a thousand clones, of which about 20% are seen a single time; approximately 25% belongs to the top ten. This clone has just a few counts. The sequence was obtained from a male donor at least 60 years old with stage I lung adenocarcinoma. The chain employs TRBV28 and TRBJ1-2; possibly TRBD1 for D (6 bases). The sequencing used normal lung tissue next to the tumor, collected before any cancer treatment. Written as DNA, the CDR3 is TGTGCCAGCAGTTTAGCCGCGGCAGGGGACTATGGCTACACCTTC. Its protein is CASSLAAAGDYGYTF.